A selection of T cell receptor beta chains follows, all from one sample in a study of blood T cell repertoires in COVID-19. Using immunoSEQ multiplex PCR, the repertoire was profiled, and TCRdb retains in-frame clones only, with some absent. The sample comprises a few hundred thousand clones, 86% of which are singletons, and over 7.5% rests with the top ten. Sample: peripheral blood. Receptor source: a man between 40 and 49 years old who had recovered from COVID-19. Both conserved end residues are part of each CDR3. A D gene is named only where the DNA matches it firmly. Size tells how often a clone was seen (once, few, many) or the class of an expanded clone, and some rows leave it out.

cdr3_aa: CSASPPGLVTDTQYF
cdr3_nt: TGCAGTGCTAGTCCCCCGGGACTAGTCACAGATACGCAGTATTTT
j_call: TRBJ2-3
v_call: TRBV20-1
d_call: TRBD2
clone_size: NA

cdr3_aa: CASSFDPSGSYNEQFF
cdr3_nt: TGTGCCAGCAGCTTCGACCCTAGCGGCTCCTACAATGAGCAGTTCTTC
j_call: TRBJ2-1
v_call: TRBV9
d_call: TRBD2
clone_size: NA

cdr3_aa: CAIGAHTTSEAFF
cdr3_nt: TGTGCCATCGGAGCGCATACAACATCTGAAGCTTTCTTT
j_call: TRBJ1-1
v_call: TRBV10-3
d_call: NA
clone_size: few

cdr3_aa: CASSEVTWAGNNSPLHF
cdr3_nt: TGTGCCAGCAGTGAGGTCACTTGGGCAGGGAATAATTCACCCCTCCACTTT
j_call: TRBJ1-6
v_call: TRBV2
d_call: NA
clone_size: NA

cdr3_aa: CASSIIAGNANEQFF
cdr3_nt: TGTGCCAGTAGTATAATAGCGGGAAACGCCAATGAGCAGTTCTTC
j_call: TRBJ2-1
v_call: TRBV19
d_call: TRBD2
clone_size: NA

cdr3_aa: CASSYSTMAGEWDEQFF
cdr3_nt: TGTGCCAGCAGTTACTCGACCATGGCGGGGGAGTGGGATGAGCAGTTCTTC
j_call: TRBJ2-1
v_call: TRBV6-2/TRBV6-3
d_call: TRBD2
clone_size: NA

cdr3_aa: CAQLRGEAIYF
cdr3_nt: TGTGCCCAACTTCGGGGAGAGGCCATATATTTT
j_call: TRBJ1-3
v_call: TRBV30
d_call: NA
clone_size: once

cdr3_aa: CASRFGHTQYF
cdr3_nt: TGTGCCAGCAGATTCGGTCATACGCAGTATTTT
j_call: TRBJ2-3
v_call: TRBV12-3/TRBV12-4
d_call: NA
clone_size: NA

cdr3_aa: CASSLAATGAQNTIYF
cdr3_nt: TGTGCCAGCAGCTTAGCGGCAACAGGGGCCCAAAACACCATATATTTT
j_call: TRBJ1-3
v_call: TRBV7-2
d_call: TRBD1
clone_size: NA

cdr3_aa: CASSPFEGGGQYF
cdr3_nt: TGTGCCAGCAGTCCATTTGAGGGAGGCGGGCAGTATTTT
j_call: TRBJ2-3
v_call: TRBV27
d_call: NA
clone_size: NA

cdr3_aa: CASSLALLAGPSRYNEQFF
cdr3_nt: TGTGCCAGCAGCTTAGCGCTACTAGCGGGGCCCTCGAGGTACAATGAGCAGTTCTTC
j_call: TRBJ2-1
v_call: TRBV7-2
d_call: TRBD2
clone_size: NA

cdr3_aa: CASSVAVRDTQYF
cdr3_nt: TGTGCCAGCAGTGTAGCGGTGCGAGATACGCAGTATTTT
j_call: TRBJ2-3
v_call: TRBV27
d_call: NA
clone_size: NA

cdr3_aa: CASRQGSNEQYF
cdr3_nt: TGTGCCAGCAGACAGGGTTCCAACGAGCAGTACTTC
j_call: TRBJ2-7
v_call: TRBV27
d_call: NA
clone_size: NA

cdr3_aa: CAWSADTNTEAFF
cdr3_nt: TGTGCCTGGAGTGCCGACACGAACACTGAAGCTTTCTTT
j_call: TRBJ1-1
v_call: TRBV30
d_call: NA
clone_size: NA

cdr3_aa: CSASGTGATGELFF
cdr3_nt: TGCAGTGCTAGTGGGACAGGGGCCACCGGGGAGCTGTTTTTT
j_call: TRBJ2-2
v_call: TRBV20-1
d_call: TRBD1
clone_size: NA

cdr3_aa: CASSKQGSVCEQYF
cdr3_nt: TGTGCCAGCAGTAAACAGGGCTCAGTCTGCGAGCAGTACTTC
j_call: TRBJ2-7
v_call: TRBV6-8
d_call: NA
clone_size: few

cdr3_aa: CASSLADPPGDTQYF
cdr3_nt: TGCGCCAGCAGCTTGGCGGATCCGCCGGGAGATACGCAGTATTTT
j_call: TRBJ2-3
v_call: TRBV5-1
d_call: NA
clone_size: NA

cdr3_aa: CASSPGSDRRNEQFF
cdr3_nt: TGTGCCAGCTCACCCGGATCGGACAGGCGCAATGAGCAGTTCTTC
j_call: TRBJ2-1
v_call: TRBV18
d_call: TRBD1
clone_size: NA

cdr3_aa: CASSRQGTVDFGNTIYF
cdr3_nt: TGTGCCAGCAGCCGACAGGGTACGGTCGATTTTGGAAACACCATATATTTT
j_call: TRBJ1-3
v_call: TRBV5-6
d_call: TRBD1
clone_size: NA

cdr3_aa: CASSESRAEKLFF
cdr3_nt: TGTGCCAGCAGTGAATCCAGGGCCGAAAAACTGTTTTTT
j_call: TRBJ1-4
v_call: TRBV2
d_call: NA
clone_size: NA

cdr3_aa: CASSLAGSSGAQETQYF
cdr3_nt: TGTGCCAGCAGCTTAGCAGGGAGTAGCGGGGCCCAAGAGACCCAGTACTTC
j_call: TRBJ2-5
v_call: TRBV7-2
d_call: TRBD2
clone_size: NA

cdr3_aa: CASSGRLGWTGELFF
cdr3_nt: TGTGCCAGCAGCGGGAGGCTCGGATGGACCGGGGAGCTGTTTTTT
j_call: TRBJ2-2
v_call: TRBV13
d_call: NA
clone_size: NA

cdr3_aa: CASSEFRGHETQYF
cdr3_nt: TGTGCCAGCAGTGAGTTTAGGGGACACGAGACCCAGTACTTC
j_call: TRBJ2-5
v_call: TRBV25-1
d_call: NA
clone_size: NA

cdr3_aa: CASSLGTGENEKLFF
cdr3_nt: TGTGCCAGCAGCTTAGGGACAGGGGAGAATGAAAAACTGTTTTTT
j_call: TRBJ1-4
v_call: TRBV7-9
d_call: TRBD1
clone_size: NA